This TCR beta chain was recovered during a study of blood T cell repertoires in COVID-19. About the study: Acute and convalescent COVID-19 specimens originated in the United States, Italy and Spain. Sources were T cells, B-cell-depleted T cells, or PBMCs; the material itself was cDNA or gDNA.

Under the authors' procedure: Scientists estimated how many nucleated cells there were by amplifying reference gene primers. The protocol was immunoSEQ multiplex PCR, while the TCRdb copy is restricted to in-frame clones and leaves out a portion. Clone size and the V and J calls come from that table; the DNA yielded D and trimming. The profile shows under 75,000 clones, 80% to 90% of them singletons. This clone was counted a few times. V lost 3 bases and J lost 4; bases outside the gene matches: 5. CDR3 length: 13 amino acids. CDR1 and CDR2 (germline): DFQATT, SNEGSKA (reference sequence). This TCR derives from a man in his fifties or sixties with acute or convalescent COVID-19. The sequenced material came from peripheral blood. The J gene is TRBJ2-7, the V gene TRBV20-1, with 8 bases identical to TRBD2. CDR3: CSASSGEGYEQYV. The CDR3 DNA sequence: TGCAGTGCTAGTAGCGGGGAGGGGTACGAGCAGTACGTC.